One and the same sample provided the 10 T cell receptor beta chains below, sequenced in a study of cytomegalovirus exposure and HLA in healthy donors (dated by TCRdb to about 2017). The library came from the immunoSEQ multiplex PCR assay. Entries here come from immuneACCESS through TCRdb and include only in-frame sequences with V and J called. Some clones fail to appear in such tables; in the studies checked, an unresolved V gene covers under half of the shortfall, and the cause of the remainder is unknown. This sample lists 90,000 to 130,000 clones; approximately 96% were detected once. The ten largest clonotypes hold 0.67% of the sample. Sequencing input: PBMCs. These TCRs come from a woman aged 18-30 years in good health and CMV-seronegative.

This clone was picked up one time. The chain joins TRBV6-1 to TRBJ2-5; the D gene is possibly TRBD1 (5 bases). Between the trimmed V and J ends, which lost 11 bases and 5 bases, there was a span of 18 bases. The CDR3 spans 13 residues. Germline lookup yields CDR1 MNHNS and CDR2 SASEGT. Here the CDR3 DNA reads TGTGCCGCACGCCGCGCAGGGCTGGAGACCCAGTACTTC. Amino acids: CAARRAGLETQYF.

This chain joins TRBV10-3 and TRBJ2-2, with 7 bases matching TRBD2. V shed 7 bases, J shed 0 bases, and the junction held 2 bases outside the gene matches. CDR1 and CDR2 from the germline V gene are ENHRY and SYGVKD. The length of the CDR3 is 14 residues. Written as DNA, the CDR3 is TGTGCCATCAAGCGGGATTCGAACACCGGGGAGCTGTTTTTT. Translation: CAIKRDSNTGELFF.

The V gene is TRBV5-1, the J gene TRBJ1-1; 9 nucleotides agree with TRBD1. The CDR3 is 15 residues long. Germline V gene lookup returns CDR1 SGHRS and CDR2 YFSETQ. V shed 0 bases and J 4 bases; nucleotides not matched to a gene: 4. The CDR3 region is CASSLGDRDPTEAFF. The CDR3, as DNA: TGCGCCAGCAGCTTGGGGGACAGGGATCCCACTGAAGCTTTCTTT. The full variable domain, in which reference TRBV5-1 and TRBJ1-1 provide the parts outside the CDR3, is KAGVTQTPRYLIKTRGQQVTLSCSPISGHRSVSWYQQTPGQGLQFLFEYFSETQRNKGNFPGRFSGRQFSNSRSEMNVSTLELGDSALYLCASSLGDRDPTEAFFGQGTRLTVV.

This chain uses TRBV28 with TRBJ2-5; 11 bases map to TRBD1. Germline CDR1 and CDR2: MDHEN and SYDVKM. The trim removed 8 bases at V and 5 bases at J, leaving 7 bases unmatched. The CDR3 has 14 amino acids. The CDR3 is CASLPDRGRETQYF. The CDR3 DNA sequence: TGTGCCAGCTTACCGGACAGGGGGCGGGAGACCCAGTACTTC. The full variable domain, in which reference TRBV28 and TRBJ2-5 provide the parts outside the CDR3, is DVKVTQSSRYLVKRTGEKVFLECVQDMDHENMFWYRQDPGLGLRLIYFSYDVKMKEKGDIPEGYSVSREKKERFSLILESASTNQTSMYLCASLPDRGRETQYFGPGTRLLVL.

The chain uses TRBV9 and TRBJ2-7; TRBD2 aligns across 7 bases. The CDR3 is made up of 15 amino acids. Germline loops: CDR1 SGDLS, CDR2 YYNGEE. V shed 3 bases, J shed 3 bases, and the junction held 9 bases outside the gene matches. CDR3 coding DNA: TGTGCCAGCAGCGCCCGGGGGGAGGCGGTCTACGAGCAGTACTTC. It codes for CASSARGEAVYEQYF.

The chain links TRBV7-6 to TRBJ1-5; 8 nucleotides agree with TRBD1. CDR3 size: 18 residues. Losses at the gene ends were 5 bases for V and 3 bases for J; bases not matched to a gene: 15. The germline gives CDR1 SGHVS, CDR2 FNYEAQ. This CDR3 is CASSLNAGTGSSNQPQHF. The DNA of the CDR3 is TGTGCCAGCAGCCTCAACGCCGGGACAGGAAGTTCCAATCAGCCCCAGCATTTT.

This chain uses TRBV5-6 with TRBJ2-3; TRBD1 matches at 11 bases. The CDR3 loop spans 19 amino acids. The germline V gene has CDR1 SGHDT and CDR2 YYEEEE. The junction had 17 bases not matched to a gene; V was cut back by 3 bases and J by 5 bases. The CDR3 spells CASSSLTRMDRGLGDTQYF. CDR3 nucleotides: TGTGCCAGCAGCTCACTTACCCGAATGGACAGGGGGCTTGGAGATACGCAGTATTTT.

The rearrangement uses TRBV4-2 and TRBJ2-1, with 7 nucleotides matching TRBD2. The CDR3 length is 15 residues. Per the germline V gene, CDR1 is LGHNA and CDR2 is YNFKEQ. The V gene end was trimmed by 0 bases and the J gene end by 6 bases; junction bases not matched to a gene: 5. This CDR3 is CASSQDKLAGNEQFF. The CDR3 bases are TGTGCCAGCAGCCAAGACAAGTTAGCGGGCAATGAGCAGTTCTTC.

This chain uses TRBV5-4 with TRBJ1-4; 8 bases line up with TRBD1. The V and J ends lost 4 bases and 7 bases, in that order; junction bases with no gene match: 6. In germline, CDR1 is SGHNT, CDR2 YYREEE (reference sequence). The CDR3 has 14 residues. The CDR3 bases are TGTGCCAGCAGCCCGGGACAGGATCGTGAAAAACTGTTTTTT. Residues: CASSPGQDREKLFF.

The chain recombines TRBV11-2 with TRBJ1-1; a possible D gene is TRBD1 (5 bases). The germline V gene encodes CDR1 SGHAT and CDR2 FQNNGV. This CDR3 is 16 amino acids long. Trimming took off 0 bases at V and 1 base at J, with 12 bases between the two ends. CDR3 DNA sequence: TGTGCCAGCAGCTTAGATCCAAGGGGTGAGAACACTGAAGCTTTCTTT. Translated: CASSLDPRGENTEAFF.